Listed here are 21 T cell receptor beta chains from one sample, sequenced in a study of memory CD4+ T cells and cytomegalovirus serostatus. Single viable CD3+CD4+CD8-CD45RO+ cells were sorted as the memory CD4+ T cells. This table comes from immunoSEQ multiplex PCR, and its TCRdb copy is limited to in-frame clones, with some not included. The data show 55,000 to 65,000 clones, about 81% seen once. Specimen: memory CD4+ T cells from blood. The receptors were sampled from an adult in good health and CMV-seronegative.

V is TRBV9 and J is TRBJ1-1; D not certain. The CDR3 is 14 residues long. V lost 1 base and J 5 bases, leaving 12 bases between the germline ends. Per the germline V gene, CDR1 is SGDLS and CDR2 is YYNGEE. CDR3 sequence (DNA): TGTGCCAGCAGCGTATTGGGATCCGGGACTGAAGCTTTCTTT. Translation gives CASSVLGSGTEAFF.

J is TRBJ1-4 and V is TRBV11-3; D remains unclear. CDR3 size: 13 residues. From germline, CDR1 is SGHNT and CDR2 YENEEA. V was pared by 1 base and J by 3 bases, with 3 bases between. The CDR3 sequence is CASSLAANEKLFF. DNA of the CDR3: TGTGCCAGCAGCTTAGCAGCTAATGAAAAACTGTTTTTT.

There are a few counts of this clone. This sequence joins TRBV30 and TRBJ1-2, with D perhaps TRBD1 (6 bases). With 2 bases removed from V and 8 bases from J, the gap between germline ends came to 18 bases. The length of the CDR3 is 14 residues. The germline V gene encodes CDR1 GTSNPN and CDR2 SVGIG (reference sequence). The CDR3 here is CAWSPAAGGGGYTF. The CDR3 DNA is TGTGCCTGGAGTCCAGCAGCGGGGGGCGGCGGCTACACCTTC.

J is TRBJ2-1 and V is TRBV7-8, with D possibly matching TRBD1 (5 bases). The CDR3 contains 15 residues. Germline CDR1 SGHVS, CDR2 FQNEAQ. V lost 3 bases to trimming and J lost 2 bases, with 11 bases between them. CDR3 sequence (DNA): TGTGCCAGCAGCTTCCAGGGCCAAACCTACAATGAGCAGTTCTTC. It is translated as CASSFQGQTYNEQFF.

The rearrangement links TRBV7-8 to TRBJ2-2; no clear D gene. CDR1 and CDR2 from the germline V gene are SGHVS and FQNEAQ. CDR3 length: 16 residues. V lost 0 bases and J 0 bases, leaving 8 bases between the germline ends. Here the CDR3 DNA reads TGTGCCAGCAGCTTAGCGCCGGGTACGAACACCGGGGAGCTGTTTTTT. It specifies CASSLAPGTNTGELFF.

For this clone: Mismatch with germline at one junction end may stem from a read error. This rearrangement joins TRBV14 to TRBJ2-7; weak D call: TRBD2 (5 bases). The CDR3 runs 13 residues. Per the germline V gene, CDR1 is SGHDN and CDR2 is FVKESK. CDR3 region: CASSQEVRERPSF. The CDR3, as DNA: TGTGCCAGCAGCCAAGAAGTGAGGGAGAGGCCTTCCTTC.

The chain carries TRBV5-8 and TRBJ2-5; tentatively, D is TRBD2 (5 bases). Trimming shortened V by 0 bases and J by 5 bases, and 14 bases separated the two germline ends. This CDR3 spans 15 amino acids. Germline V gives CDR1 SGHTS, CDR2 YDEGEE. The DNA for the CDR3 is TGTGCCAGCAGCTTGGCTCTCGGGGTTCGGGAGACCCAGTACTTC. Translating it yields CASSLALGVRETQYF.

This sequence joins TRBV11-2 and TRBJ1-5; D perhaps matches TRBD1 (5 bases). The germline CDR1 and CDR2 sequences are SGHAT and FQNNGV. The CDR3 runs to 14 residues. Trimming removed 5 bases at V and 5 bases at J, with 13 bases between. CDR3: CASSRSGGDQPQHF. In DNA form, the CDR3 reads TGTGCCAGCAGCCGCAGTGGAGGGGATCAGCCCCAGCATTTT.

The V call is TRBV2, the J call TRBJ1-1; 7 bases agree with TRBD1. This CDR3 comprises 13 residues. CDR1 SNHLY and CDR2 FYNNEI come from the germline V gene. After removal of 8 bases from V and 1 base from J, the junction contained 4 bases not matched to a gene. The CDR3 is CASRGQPNTEAFF. The DNA for the CDR3 is TGTGCCAGCCGGGGACAGCCGAACACTGAAGCTTTCTTT.

This clone was found a few times. This chain uses TRBV28 with TRBJ2-1, with TRBD2 as a possible D gene (6 bases). Germline CDR1 and CDR2: MDHEN and SYDVKM. The CDR3 totals 16 residues. V was trimmed by 7 bases and J by 1 base, leaving 17 bases between them. The DNA for the CDR3 is TGTGCCAGCACCAATGGGCGGGATAGTTCCTACAATGAGCAGTTCTTC. Translating it yields CASTNGRDSSYNEQFF.

This clone has only a few counts. At the DNA level, this CDR3 is encoded by other sequences in the same sample as well. In DNA form, the CDR3 reads TGTGCCAGCTCACCACCGTCAGGGAGGGTGTCTGGGGCCAACGTCCTGACTTTC. Amino acid sequence: CASSPPSGRVSGANVLTF. This chain uses TRBV18 with TRBJ2-6, with TRBD2 matching over 7 bases. The CDR3 runs to 18 residues. Losses at the gene ends were 0 bases for V and 1 base for J; bases not matched to a gene: 6. Germline V gene data show CDR1 as KGHSH and CDR2 as LQKENI.

The chain carries TRBV4-3 and TRBJ2-5, with TRBD1 identical over 7 bases. Matching the DNA end better, TRBJ2-7 makes the J call doubtful. The CDR3 is 17 amino acids. Germline lookup yields CDR1 LGHNA and CDR2 YSLEER. The CDR3 loop is CASSQATGTATSYEQYF. In nucleotides, the CDR3 is TGCGCCAGCAGCCAAGCAACCGGGACAGCGACCTCCTACGAGCAGTACTTC.

The chain links TRBV18 to TRBJ1-5; 8 bases agree with TRBD1. The V segment lost 5 bases and the J segment 6 bases; nucleotides outside the gene matches: 3. Germline V CDR1 and CDR2: KGHSH, LQKENI. The CDR3 has 13 residues. The CDR3 region is CASSSRGRQPQHF. In DNA, the CDR3 is TGTGCCAGCTCAAGCAGGGGGCGTCAGCCCCAGCATTTT.

The CDR3 protein is CASSDVGATYEQYF. The CDR3 DNA sequence: TGTGCCAGCAGTGACGTTGGGGCTACCTACGAGCAGTACTTC. This chain connects TRBV6-1 to TRBJ2-7, with a weak D call TRBD1 (5 bases). This CDR3 is 14 amino acids long. Trimming removed 3 bases from V and 2 bases from J, with 11 bases in between. CDR1 and CDR2 (germline): MNHNS, SASEGT.

The chain joins TRBV5-5 to TRBJ2-1; TRBD1 or TRBD2 may be the D gene (5 bases each). Trimming shortened V by 4 bases and J by 3 bases, and 17 bases separated the two germline ends. The CDR3 is 16 amino acids. CDR1 SGHKS and CDR2 YYEKEE come from the germline V gene (reference sequence). The CDR3 spells CASSPRGRVDYNEQFF. CDR3 coding DNA: TGTGCCAGCAGCCCCCGGGGCAGGGTGGACTACAATGAGCAGTTCTTC.

The chain combines TRBV2 with TRBJ1-1, with unresolved D. Germline V lookup: CDR1 SNHLY, CDR2 FYNNEI. The germline V and J ends were trimmed by 6 bases and 2 bases, with 19 bases remaining between them. This CDR3 region has 16 residues. DNA for the CDR3: TGTGCCAGCAGCGAGAGTAGATCGCTCTTAAACACTGAAGCTTTCTTT. It yields the protein CASSESRSLLNTEAFF.

CDR3 nucleotides: TGCGCCAGCAGCTTAGGCACCGCCTCTGGAAACACCATATATTTT. The encoded protein is CASSLGTASGNTIYF. The chain couples TRBV5-1 to TRBJ1-3, with D hard to call. Deletions cut 2 bases from V and 0 bases from J, with 9 bases between. CDR1 is SGHRS and CDR2 is YFSETQ in the germline V gene. The CDR3 is 15 residues long.

This chain connects TRBV28 to TRBJ1-4; 7 bases are shared with TRBD1. CDR3 length equals 16 residues. Per germline, CDR1 MDHEN and CDR2 SYDVKM. The V gene end was trimmed by 2 bases and the J gene end by 4 bases; junction bases not matched to a gene: 7. The CDR3 here is CASSLAGTGVNEKLFF. Written as DNA, the CDR3 is TGTGCCAGCAGTTTAGCCGGAACAGGGGTTAATGAAAAACTGTTTTTT. Full variable domain (outside the CDR3, taken from reference TRBV28 and TRBJ1-4): DVKVTQSSRYLVKRTGEKVFLECVQDMDHENMFWYRQDPGLGLRLIYFSYDVKMKEKGDIPEGYSVSREKKERFSLILESASTNQTSMYLCASSLAGTGVNEKLFFGSGTQLSVL.

This chain joins TRBV7-9 and TRBJ1-5; D is possibly TRBD1 (5 bases). V gave up 1 base and J gave up 4 bases, with 14 bases separating them. The germline V gene has CDR1 SEHNR and CDR2 FQNEAQ (reference sequence). This CDR3 contains 16 residues. The CDR3 loop reads CASSLVLGLGNQPQHF. In nucleotides, the CDR3 is TGTGCCAGCAGCTTAGTTCTGGGGCTGGGTAATCAGCCCCAGCATTTT. Full variable domain (remainder filled in from reference TRBV7-9 and TRBJ1-5): DTGVSQNPRHKITKRGQNVTFRCDPISEHNRLYWYRQTLGQGPEFLTYFQNEAQLEKSRLLSDRFSAERPKGSFSTLEIQRTEQGDSAMYLCASSLVLGLGNQPQHFGDGTRLSIL.

A single count supports this clone. The chain employs TRBV7-9 and TRBJ1-1; 9 nucleotides align to TRBD1. The J segment lost 5 bases and the V segment lost 5 bases, leaving 9 bases of the junction unmatched. CDR1 and CDR2 (germline): SEHNR, FQNEAQ (reference sequence). The CDR3 is 15 amino acids. CDR3 protein: CASSSRTGDRTEAFF. In DNA, the CDR3 is TGTGCCAGCAGCAGTCGGACAGGGGATAGGACTGAAGCTTTCTTT.

V is TRBV5-1 and J is TRBJ2-7; perhaps TRBD1 as D (6 bases). CDR1 SGHRS and CDR2 YFSETQ come from the germline V gene. Trimming pared 4 bases from V and 0 bases from J, leaving 17 bases between. The CDR3 has 16 amino acids. Here the CDR3 reads CASSLGPQGSSYEQYF. Here the CDR3 DNA reads TGCGCCAGCAGCCTGGGACCACAGGGAAGCTCCTACGAGCAGTACTTC.